The rows below give T cell receptor beta chains drawn from one sample of a study of PD-1 blockade in classical Hodgkin lymphoma. Repertoires were generated with immunoSEQ multiplex PCR, while TCRdb's copy carries only in-frame clones and drops some. The sample lists about 150,000 clones; around 84% were seen once. Source: peripheral blood mononuclear cells (PBMCs), taken before the second cycle of nivolumab. These receptors were obtained from a human donor with classical Hodgkin lymphoma. CDR3s include the opening cysteine and the closing phenylalanine or tryptophan. The order of the fields is V gene, clone size, J gene, D gene, CDR3 DNA, CDR3 protein. The D gene is left open where the match is weak. The size entry is marked missing in some rows and otherwise reads once, few, many or a size class.

TRBV2	NA	TRBJ1-6	NA	TGTGCCAGCAGTGAAACCCGAACTAATTCACCCCTCCACTTT	CASSETRTNSPLHF
TRBV6-5	NA	TRBJ2-7	TRBD1	TGTGCCAGCAGACTACGGACAGGGTTCGGCTACGAGCAGTACTTC	CASRLRTGFGYEQYF
TRBV18	NA	TRBJ1-4	NA	TGTGCCAGCTCACCCTACGTTAAGCTTGGTGAAAAACTGTTTTTT	CASSPYVKLGEKLFF
TRBV7-2	NA	TRBJ2-7	TRBD2	TGTGCCAGCAGCCCGGCTAGCGGGAGAATCGTGCAGTACTTC	CASSPASGRIVQYF
TRBV6-6	NA	TRBJ1-5	NA	TGTGCCAGCAGGTCCCAGGGGTTCCAGCATTTT	CASRSQGFQHF
TRBV19	NA	TRBJ2-7	TRBD1	TGTGCCAGTAGTATAGCCGGGACAGGGTCCTACGAGCAGTACTTC	CASSIAGTGSYEQYF
TRBV29-1	NA	TRBJ1-5	NA	TGCAGCGTTGTACAAGGTAATAGCAATCAGCCCCAGCATTTT	CSVVQGNSNQPQHF
TRBV13	NA	TRBJ2-2	NA	TGTGCCAGCAGCCGACCAAGACTAGTGGGAGATACCGGGGAGCTGTTTTTT	CASSRPRLVGDTGELFF
TRBV6-1	NA	TRBJ2-7	NA	TGTGCCAGCAGTGGGGCAGGGGCTCTCGACGAGCAGTACTTC	CASSGAGALDEQYF
TRBV6-5	NA	TRBJ2-7	NA	TGTGCCAGCGGGGGGTCCTCCTACGAGCAGTACTTC	CASGGSSYEQYF
TRBV2	NA	TRBJ1-1	NA	TGTGCCAGTAGTGATGAGGGGAGGACTGAAGCTTTCTTT	CASSDEGRTEAFF
TRBV7-9	NA	TRBJ2-2	NA	TGTGCCAGCAGCTTAGCTATTACATCCGGGGAGCTGTTTTTT	CASSLAITSGELFF
TRBV7-6	NA	TRBJ2-1	TRBD2	TGTGCCAGCAGCCTCTCTCCCTGGACTAGCGGGAGGGGGCCGGACAATGAGCAGTTCTTC	CASSLSPWTSGRGPDNEQFF
TRBV28	NA	TRBJ2-2	TRBD1	TGTGCCAGCAGGGCTACCCCGGGACAGGGTGGGACCGGGGAGCTGTTTTTT	CASRATPGQGGTGELFF
TRBV10-3	few	TRBJ1-1	TRBD1	TGTGCCATCAGTGAGACTGACAGGGGGCTGGACGAAGCTTTCTTT	CAISETDRGLDEAFF
TRBV28	many	TRBJ2-7	NA	TGTGCCAGCAGTAAGGGTTTTGGCTACGAGCAGTACTTC	CASSKGFGYEQYF
TRBV4-1	once	TRBJ2-3	TRBD1	TGCGCCAGCAGCCAAGGGGTCGGGACAGGGACAGATACGCAGTATTTT	CASSQGVGTGTDTQYF
TRBV14	NA	TRBJ1-1	TRBD1	TGTGCCAGCAGCCAGACAGGGGGCTTTACTGAAGCTTTCTTT	CASSQTGGFTEAFF
TRBV6-1	NA	TRBJ2-5	NA	TGTGCCAGCAGTGAAGTGGGGGGCGCGGAGACCCAGTACTTC	CASSEVGGAETQYF
TRBV30	NA	TRBJ1-5	NA	TGTGCCTGGAGTCCCCCCCGAGGGGCTAGCAATCAGCCCCAGCATTTT	CAWSPPRGASNQPQHF
TRBV7-8	once	TRBJ2-2	NA	TGTGCCAGCAGCTTAGCGGTTAACACCGGGGAGCTGTTTTTT	CASSLAVNTGELFF
TRBV29-1	NA	TRBJ2-5	TRBD2	TGCAGCGTTGTACTAGCGGGAGTGGAGACCCAGTACTTC	CSVVLAGVETQYF
TRBV19	few	TRBJ2-1	NA	TGTGCCAGCAGAGGGACTTTTATTTTTCATGAGCAGTTCTTC	CASRGTFIFHEQFF
TRBV19	NA	TRBJ2-3	TRBD1	TGTGCCAGTAGGGCAAGGACAGGGGGGCGAGATACGCAGTATTTT	CASRARTGGRDTQYF
TRBV5-6	once	TRBJ2-1	NA	TGTGCCAGCAGCTTGGACTATGAGCAGTTCTTC	CASSLDYEQFF
TRBV11-2	NA	TRBJ2-3	NA	TGTGCCAGCAGCTTAGGTAGGGGCATCGGGAGCACAGATACGCAGTATTTT	CASSLGRGIGSTDTQYF
TRBV4-2	NA	TRBJ2-3	NA	TGTGCCAGCAGCACGGCTAGCGCAGATACGCAGTATTTT	CASSTASADTQYF
TRBV7-9	NA	TRBJ2-3	TRBD2	TGTGCCAGCAGCTTAGTACTAGCGGGAGGGACAGATACGCAGTATTTT	CASSLVLAGGTDTQYF
TRBV6-1	NA	TRBJ1-2	NA	TGTGCCAGCAGTGAGGGACCTAACTATGGCTACACCTTC	CASSEGPNYGYTF
TRBV6-1	few	TRBJ2-2	NA	TGTGCCAGGGGGGTGGGGTTCGGCGGGGAGCTGTTTTTT	CARGVGFGGELFF
TRBV18	few	TRBJ2-5	TRBD2	TGTGCCAGCTCACCAGTGGTAGCGGGGGGCGTGGAGACCCAGTACTTC	CASSPVVAGGVETQYF
TRBV10-3	few	TRBJ2-7	TRBD1	TGTGCCATCAGTACCGGGACAGGGGACTACGAGCAGTACTTC	CAISTGTGDYEQYF
TRBV27	once	TRBJ2-7	NA	TGTGCCAGCAGTTTACGAGGGTTTTCCATCTACGAGCAGTACTTC	CASSLRGFSIYEQYF
TRBV5-1	NA	TRBJ2-2	TRBD1	TGCGCCAGCAGCCGTGGACAGGTGAACACCGGGGAGCTGTTTTTT	CASSRGQVNTGELFF
TRBV28	NA	TRBJ1-4	TRBD1	TGTGCCAGCGGCGGACAGGGGGATGAAAAACTGTTTTTT	CASGGQGDEKLFF
TRBV6-6	medium-sized	TRBJ2-7	NA	TGTGCCAGCAGGCTAAGGGGCACCTACGAGCAGTACTTC	CASRLRGTYEQYF
TRBV29-1	NA	TRBJ2-3	TRBD2	TGCAGCGTTGGTCTAGCGGGGGCCAACGGGGATACGCAGTATTTT	CSVGLAGANGDTQYF
TRBV19	once	TRBJ2-2	NA	TGTGCCAGTACGTCGGACCGGGAGCTGTTTTTT	CASTSDRELFF
TRBV28	NA	TRBJ1-4	NA	TGTGCCAGCAGTTCCCCGACAGAGTATGAAAAACTGTTTTTT	CASSSPTEYEKLFF
TRBV21-1	few	TRBJ1-2	NA	TGTGCCACCAGGGGCCAGGTGATGGGTGGAACCTTC	CATRGQVMGGTF
TRBV7-2	NA	TRBJ1-1	NA	NA	CASSFGQGTEAFF
TRBV7-3	NA	TRBJ2-3	NA	TGTGCCAGCAGCTTAAACTCCGCATTCGTTGATACGCAGTATTTT	CASSLNSAFVDTQYF
TRBV18	NA	TRBJ2-7	NA	TGTGCCAGCTCACCCCGCGGTGGGGCCTACGAGCAGTACTTC	CASSPRGGAYEQYF